Listed below are T cell receptor beta chains from one sample, sequenced in a study of long-term antiretroviral therapy in people with HIV. The method was immunoSEQ multiplex PCR; TCRdb's version includes in-frame clones alone and lacks a portion of them. Of roughly 25,000 clones listed, 75% to 85% are singletons. Material: unsorted PBMCs, obtained 3 years after starting antiretroviral therapy. The origin of the receptors is a man aged 50 to 59 with HIV. Each CDR3 is given with its conserved first and last residue. Fields, in order: J gene, CDR3 length, clone size, D gene, V gene, CDR3 DNA, CDR3 protein. A D gene is named only where the DNA matches it firmly. Where a row states a size, it is once, few, many or the class of an expanded clone; other rows omit it.

TRBJ1-2 15 medium-sized TRBD1 TRBV7-6 TGTGCCAGCAGCTTAGCCACAGGGGGCAGGGATGGCTACACCTTC CASSLATGGRDGYTF
TRBJ1-2 15 NA NA TRBV7-2 TGTGCCAGCAGCCGGGAGGGGAGGGCTAACTATGGCTACACCTTC CASSREGRANYGYTF
TRBJ2-1 12 NA NA TRBV28 TGTGCCAGCAGTTTAACCAGGAATGAGCAGTTCTTC CASSLTRNEQFF
TRBJ1-2 15 once TRBD1 TRBV28 TGTGCCAGCAGCTCCACTCGACAGGGTTGGGATGGCTACACCTTC CASSSTRQGWDGYTF
TRBJ2-5 15 few TRBD2 TRBV6-5 TGTGCCAGCAGTTACTCTACTAGCGGGGGAGAGACCCAGTACTTC CASSYSTSGGETQYF
TRBJ1-1 13 NA NA TRBV29-1 TGCAGCGCTTCGGGGGGTCCGAACACTGAAGCTTTCTTT CSASGGPNTEAFF
TRBJ2-7 15 NA NA TRBV7-8 TGTGCCAGCAGACCGACAGCTTCAAACAACTACGAGCAGTACTTC CASRPTASNNYEQYF
TRBJ1-1 14 NA NA TRBV7-3 TGTGCCAGCAGCTTATGGCCAGCGAACACTGAAGCTTTCTTT CASSLWPANTEAFF
TRBJ2-1 14 once TRBD1 TRBV11-1 TGTGCCAGCAGACCCCGGGACAGGGGTAATGAGCAGTTCTTC CASRPRDRGNEQFF
TRBJ2-7 17 NA NA TRBV6-1 TGTGCCAGCAGTGGGGGGAGCCGGGGAGGCCCTAGAGACGAGCAGTACTTC CASSGGSRGGPRDEQYF
TRBJ1-2 13 NA TRBD1 TRBV15 TGTGCCACCAGGGCACAGGGGGCGGAGGGCTACACCTTC CATRAQGAEGYTF
TRBJ1-1 18 NA NA TRBV4-1 TGCGCCAGCAGCCGCTGGCCCCGCGGCAAACCGGCGAACACTGAAGCTTTCTTT CASSRWPRGKPANTEAFF
TRBJ1-2 14 NA TRBD1 TRBV5-4 TGTGCCAGCAGCTGGACAGGGGGAGGCGATGGCTACACCTTC CASSWTGGGDGYTF
TRBJ1-1 17 NA TRBD1 TRBV28 TGTGCCAGCAGTTTCTCCCACAGGGGGGAGGGAAACACTGAAGCTTTCTTT CASSFSHRGEGNTEAFF
TRBJ2-3 13 NA NA TRBV5-1 TGCGCCAGCAGCCCCCAGTGGGCAGATACGCAGTATTTT CASSPQWADTQYF
TRBJ1-3 13 few NA TRBV6-1 TGTGCCAGCAGTACGTCCCCCGGAAACACCATATATTTT CASSTSPGNTIYF
TRBJ2-3 15 NA NA TRBV7-9 TGTGCCAGCAGCTCCACGACGGAACGCACAGATACGCAGTATTTT CASSSTTERTDTQYF
TRBJ2-4 13 NA NA TRBV5-1 TGCGCCAGCAGCTCCTCCGCGGGTAACATTCAGTACTTC CASSSSAGNIQYF
TRBJ2-1 13 NA NA TRBV10-1 TGCGCCAGCAGCCTCTTCGCGGGGTATTTACAGTTCTTC CASSLFAGYLQFF
TRBJ1-5 14 NA NA TRBV19 TGTGCCAGTACCCTCGGTCGGGGCAATCAGCCCCAGCATTTT CASTLGRGNQPQHF
TRBJ1-2 15 NA TRBD1 TRBV6-4 TGTGCCAGCAGTGACCCCCCGACAGGGGAGGATGGCTACACCTTC CASSDPPTGEDGYTF
TRBJ1-2 13 once NA TRBV28 TGTGCCAGCAGTCCATCACTAATCTATGGCTACACCTTC CASSPSLIYGYTF
TRBJ2-1 17 NA NA TRBV15 TGTGCCACCAGCAGCCCCGGAGCGGTTAGCTCCTACAATGAGCAGTTCTTC CATSSPGAVSSYNEQFF
TRBJ2-5 13 NA TRBD1 TRBV13 TGTGCCAGCAGCGGAGACAGGGGGAAGACCCAGTACTTC CASSGDRGKTQYF
TRBJ2-2 15 NA NA TRBV15 TGTGCCACCAGCCGACGATCTCCCGGCACCGGGGAGCTGTTTTTT CATSRRSPGTGELFF
TRBJ2-3 13 NA NA TRBV18 TGTGCCAGCTCACCAAGGAACACAGATACGCAGTATTTT CASSPRNTDTQYF
TRBJ1-4 16 NA NA TRBV11-2 TGTGCCAGCAGCTTAGAACCAGGGGTGACTAATGAAAAACTGTTTTTT CASSLEPGVTNEKLFF
TRBJ1-2 17 NA TRBD1 TRBV7-3 TGTGCCAGCAGCAAATCCCCCATCGGGACAGGGAGCTATGGCTACACCTTC CASSKSPIGTGSYGYTF
TRBJ2-2 16 few TRBD1 TRBV27 TGTGCCAGCAGTTTAAGGGACAGGGTCCGCGCCGGGGAGCTGTTTTTT CASSLRDRVRAGELFF
TRBJ1-2 11 NA NA TRBV5-4 TGTGCCAGCAGCATTAACTATGGCTACACCTTC CASSINYGYTF
TRBJ2-5 14 NA NA TRBV7-2 TGTGCCAGCAGCTCCCCGAGAGGAAGCGAGACCCAGTACTTC CASSSPRGSETQYF
TRBJ1-6 16 NA TRBD1 TRBV7-2 TGTGCCAGCAGCTTAGTCTCGACAGGGGAAAATTCACCCCTCCACTTT CASSLVSTGENSPLHF
TRBJ2-5 15 NA TRBD2 TRBV9 TGTGCCAGCAGCGCCCGGACTAGCGGGGTGCAAACCCAGTACTTC CASSARTSGVQTQYF
TRBJ1-1 15 NA NA TRBV7-9 TGTGCCAGCAGCTTAGTGCGGTTAATGAACACTGAAGCTTTCTTT CASSLVRLMNTEAFF
TRBJ2-7 12 NA NA TRBV30 TGTGCCTGGGTATATGTGACGGGCGAGCAGTACTTC CAWVYVTGEQYF
TRBJ1-2 13 once NA TRBV14 TGTGCCAGCAGCCAAGGTGGGCTTCTGAGCTACACCTTC CASSQGGLLSYTF
TRBJ1-2 14 few NA TRBV7-9 TGTGCCAGCAGCTTATTGGGTAACTACTATGGCTACACCTTC CASSLLGNYYGYTF
TRBJ1-5 14 NA NA TRBV9 TGTGCCAGCAGCGTAAGGGACGGTGCGAGACCCCAGCATTTT CASSVRDGARPQHF
TRBJ1-2 15 NA TRBD1 TRBV7-2 TGTGCCAGCACCCCTCTAATGACAGGGGTCTATGGCTACACCTTC CASTPLMTGVYGYTF
TRBJ1-1 14 NA TRBD1 TRBV25-1 TGTGCCAGCAGTGAATATAACAGGGGCACTGAAGCTTTCTTT CASSEYNRGTEAFF
TRBJ1-2 13 NA NA TRBV19 TGTGCCAGTAGTATCGCATCCCGGGGAGGCTACACCTTC CASSIASRGGYTF
TRBJ2-1 14 NA NA TRBV11-3 TGTGCCAGCAGCTCAGTAAGCGTGTACAATGAGCAGTTCTTC CASSSVSVYNEQFF
TRBJ1-2 13 NA NA TRBV19 TGTGCCAGTAGTATAAGCGGAGAGGCAGACTACACCTTC CASSISGEADYTF
TRBJ2-3 15 NA TRBD1 TRBV5-6 TGTGCCAGCAGTCTTCCGGGACAGAGCACAGATACGCAGTATTTT CASSLPGQSTDTQYF
TRBJ1-5 13 few NA TRBV27 TGTGCCAGCAGCAGGGGTAGCAATCAGCCCCAGCATTTT CASSRGSNQPQHF
TRBJ2-7 15 NA NA TRBV5-1 TGCGCCAGCAGCTTGGGGGGACTCCCATCCTACGAGCAGTACTTC CASSLGGLPSYEQYF
TRBJ2-4 15 NA TRBD1 TRBV28 TGTGCCAGCAGTCCCGGGACAGGGTTCGGGAACATTCAGTACTTC CASSPGTGFGNIQYF
TRBJ1-3 15 NA NA TRBV7-6 TGTGCCAGCAGCTTTGGGTACGGCTCTGGAAACACCATATATTTT CASSFGYGSGNTIYF
TRBJ1-5 14 once NA TRBV7-9 TGTGCCAGCAGCCTTGACAGCGGGCATGGGCCCCAGCATTTT CASSLDSGHGPQHF
TRBJ2-1 13 NA NA TRBV25-1 TGTGCCAGCAGATGGGGAGGATACAATGAGCAGTTCTTC CASRWGGYNEQFF